Listed below are T cell receptor beta chains from one sample, sequenced in a study of T cell repertoires in cytomegalovirus infection. A single record per CDR3 protein comes from TCRdb applying MiXCR to the reads. There are roughly 760,000 distinct CDR3 sequences in the sample; 35% occur only once, and around 2.8% lies in the top ten. The sequencing input was PBMCs. The receptors were gathered from a human donor in good health (CMV status not recorded). Some clones in this sample may be carry-over from other donors' samples. CDR3s include the opening cysteine and the closing phenylalanine or tryptophan. The D gene is left open where the match is weak. Expanded clones are given a class, and other clones once, few, many or no size at all.

abundance | j_gene | v_gene | len | d_gene | CDR3aa | CDR3nt
NA | TRBJ2-6 | TRBV5-4 | 18 | TRBD1 | CASSLAGQGPPGANVLTF | TGTGCCAGCAGCTTGGCGGGACAGGGTCCTCCCGGGGCCAACGTCCTGACTTTC
NA | TRBJ1-3 | TRBV7-6 | 15 | NA | CYSSLGDTAGNTIYF | TGTTATAGCAGCTTAGGTGACACCGCTGGAAACACCATATATTTT
few | TRBJ2-1 | TRBV6-5 | 15 | NA | CASSELGELYNEQFF | TGTGCCAGCAGTGAATTGGGGGAGCTCTACAATGAGCAGTTCTTC
NA | TRBJ2-7 | TRBV28 | 14 | NA | CASGRGRVPYEQYF | TGTGCCAGCGGAAGGGGCAGGGTCCCCTACGAGCAGTACTTC
NA | TRBJ1-1 | TRBV7-4 | 12 | NA | CASQISYTEAFF | TGTGCCAGTCAAATATCATACACTGAAGCTTTCTTT
few | TRBJ2-1 | TRBV29-1 | 15 | TRBD2 | CSVGGALSSYNEQFF | TGCAGCGTCGGGGGGGCTTTGAGCTCCTACAATGAGCAGTTCTTC
few | TRBJ2-4 | TRBV6-6 | 19 | TRBD1 | CASSLSGTEKRIAKNIQYF | TGTGCCAGCAGTCTCTCCGGGACAGAGAAGAGGATAGCCAAAAACATTCAGTACTTC
few | TRBJ1-1 | TRBV4-2 | 15 | NA | CASSQDGWENTEAFF | TGTGCCAGCAGCCAAGATGGATGGGAGAACACTGAAGCTTTCTTT
few | TRBJ2-3 | TRBV11-2 | 14 | NA | CASSFQPPSDTQYF | TGTGCCAGCAGCTTCCAACCCCCCTCAGATACGCAGTATTTT
NA | TRBJ2-3 | TRBV28 | 17 | TRBD1 | CASSPIRQGTSTDTQYF | TGTGCCAGCAGCCCGATTCGACAGGGAACTAGCACAGATACGCAGTATTTT
NA | TRBJ2-3 | TRBV28 | 15 | NA | CASSLTRYGTDTQYF | TGTGCCAGCAGTTTAACGAGGTACGGCACAGATACGCAGTATTTT
few | TRBJ1-5 | TRBV30 | 14 | TRBD1 | CAWARQGRHQPQHF | TGTGCCTGGGCTCGACAGGGGCGTCATCAGCCCCAGCATTTT
NA | TRBJ2-6 | TRBV19 | 17 | NA | CASSIVGRVTGANVLTF | TGTGCCAGTAGTATAGTAGGCAGGGTGACTGGGGCCAACGTCCTGACTTTC
NA | TRBJ1-2 | TRBV29-1 | 13 | NA | CSVEGDLVYGYTF | TGCAGCGTTGAAGGGGATTTAGTGTATGGCTACACCTTC
NA | TRBJ2-7 | TRBV12-3/TRBV12-4 | 13 | TRBD2 | CASKSGGDDEQYF | TGTGCCAGCAAGTCGGGGGGTGACGACGAGCAGTACTTC
few | TRBJ2-3 | TRBV10-3 | 18 | TRBD2 | CAIRPGLAGGGGPDTQYF | TGTGCCATCAGGCCGGGACTAGCGGGGGGGGGCGGTCCAGATACGCAGTATTTT
many | TRBJ2-3 | TRBV11-2 | 12 | NA | CASSLVGDTQYF | TGTGCCAGCAGCTTAGTGGGAGATACGCAGTATTTT
NA | TRBJ1-5 | TRBV7-3 | 14 | NA | CASSLEGRVQPQHF | TGTGCCAGCAGCTTGGAAGGGCGTGTTCAGCCCCAGCATTTT
few | TRBJ2-5 | TRBV7-8 | 14 | TRBD2 | CASIQNGGRATQYF | TGTGCCAGCATTCAAAACGGGGGGAGGGCGACCCAGTACTTC
NA | TRBJ2-2 | TRBV12-3/TRBV12-4 | 21 | NA | CASSFSFGSIALHPNTGELFF | TGTGCCAGCAGTTTCTCCTTCGGTTCGATAGCCCTCCACCCGAACACCGGGGAGCTGTTTTTT
NA | TRBJ2-3 | TRBV12-3/TRBV12-4 | 15 | TRBD1 | CASSTTGGRTDTQYF | TGTGCCAGCAGTACGACAGGGGGGCGGACAGATACGCAGTATTTT
few | TRBJ1-6 | TRBV28 | 15 | TRBD1 | CASSLFARGNSPLHF | TGTGCCAGCAGTTTATTTGCCAGGGGGAATTCACCCCTCCACTTT
few | TRBJ1-6 | TRBV2 | 16 | NA | CASSEALQGVNSPLHF | TGTGCCAGCAGTGAAGCGCTTCAGGGAGTAAATTCACCCCTCCACTTT
NA | TRBJ2-4 | TRBV20-1 | 18 | TRBD1 | CSADRALSLLRAKNIQYF | TGCAGTGCTGACAGGGCGCTAAGCCTCCTGCGGGCCAAAAACATTCAGTACTTC
NA | TRBJ1-6 | TRBV5-6 | 13 | NA | CASSLQDISPLHF | TGTGCCAGCAGCCTACAGGACATTTCACCCCTCCACTTT
many | TRBJ1-5 | TRBV12-3/TRBV12-4 | 17 | TRBD1 | CASSHFFGTGVVQPQHF | TGTGCCAGCAGTCATTTTTTTGGGACAGGGGTCGTTCAGCCCCAGCATTTT
NA | TRBJ2-1 | TRBV7-2 | 15 | NA | CASSLGASGYNEQFF | TGTGCCAGCAGCTTAGGGGCTAGTGGCTACAATGAGCAGTTCTTC
NA | TRBJ2-7 | TRBV19 | 15 | NA | CASSPLPGEGYEQYF | TGTGCCAGTAGTCCCCTTCCAGGTGAGGGGTACGAGCAGTACTTC
NA | TRBJ2-3 | TRBV28 | 16 | TRBD2 | CASSTTAGGWTDTQYF | TGTGCCAGCAGTACGACAGCGGGAGGTTGGACAGATACGCAGTATTTT
NA | TRBJ2-1 | TRBV19 | 12 | NA | CATGSNYNEQFF | TGTGCCACCGGCAGTAACTACAATGAGCAGTTCTTC
NA | TRBJ1-5 | TRBV15 | 14 | NA | CATSRRTSNQPQHF | TGTGCCACCAGCCGAAGAACTAGCAATCAGCCCCAGCATTTT
NA | TRBJ1-6 | TRBV7-6 | 17 | NA | CASSLRLGASYNSPLHF | TGTGCCAGCAGCTTACGATTGGGCGCTTCCTATAATTCACCCCTCCACTTT
few | TRBJ1-5 | TRBV7-2 | 16 | NA | CASSLNLPGVNQPQHF | TGTGCCAGCAGCTTAAATCTCCCAGGAGTGAATCAGCCCCAGCATTTT
few | TRBJ2-3 | TRBV11-2 | 17 | TRBD2 | CASSRRLAGGRSDTQYF | TGTGCCAGCAGCCGGAGACTAGCGGGAGGAAGATCAGATACGCAGTATTTT
NA | TRBJ2-5 | TRBV7-9 | 14 | TRBD1 | CASSVRGQQETQYF | TGTGCCAGCAGCGTCCGGGGACAGCAAGAGACCCAGTACTTC
NA | TRBJ1-6 | TRBV20-1 | 15 | TRBD1 | CSARPPGQGLSPLHF | TGCAGTGCTAGGCCTCCTGGACAGGGGTTATCACCCCTCCACTTT
NA | TRBJ2-5 | TRBV12-3/TRBV12-4 | 13 | TRBD1 | CASSTGVGETQYF | TGTGCCAGCAGTACAGGGGTCGGAGAGACCCAGTACTTC
many | TRBJ2-2 | TRBV28 | 18 | NA | CASRNRDRGYLNTGELFF | TGTGCCAGCAGGAACAGGGACCGCGGATATCTGAACACCGGGGAGCTGTTTTTT
NA | TRBJ2-1 | TRBV7-6 | 18 | TRBD2 | CASSFGLAGAFTYNEQFF | TGTGCCAGCAGCTTCGGACTAGCGGGGGCCTTTACATACAATGAGCAGTTCTTC
many | TRBJ1-6 | TRBV12-3/TRBV12-4 | 15 | TRBD1 | CASSSPDRVRSPLHF | TGTGCCAGCAGTTCCCCCGACAGGGTTAGGTCACCCCTCCACTTT
few | TRBJ1-2 | TRBV7-9 | 14 | NA | CASSFREIGYGYTF | TGTGCCAGCAGCTTCCGGGAGATAGGCTATGGCTACACCTTC
NA | TRBJ2-1 | TRBV27 | 16 | TRBD2 | CASSYLAGGPRGEQFF | TGTGCCAGCAGTTATTTAGCGGGAGGGCCGCGTGGTGAGCAGTTCTTC
few | TRBJ1-5 | TRBV29-1 | 13 | TRBD1 | CSAVTGRDQPQHF | TGCAGCGCTGTGACAGGGAGGGATCAGCCCCAGCATTTT
NA | TRBJ2-3 | TRBV5-5 | 16 | TRBD1 | CASSANTGTGGDTQYF | TGTGCCAGCAGCGCGAATACCGGGACAGGCGGCGATACGCAGTATTTT
NA | TRBJ2-6 | TRBV4-2 | 16 | TRBD1 | CASSPGTGSGANVLTF | TGTGCCAGCAGCCCCGGGACAGGGTCTGGGGCCAACGTCCTGACTTTC
few | TRBJ2-6 | TRBV7-3 | 17 | TRBD1 | CASSLRQGLAGANVLTF | TGTGCCAGCAGCTTAAGACAGGGTTTGGCTGGGGCCAACGTCCTGACTTTC
NA | TRBJ2-7 | TRBV2 | 11 | NA | CANRGGYEQYF | TGTGCCAACAGGGGAGGCTACGAGCAGTACTTC
few | TRBJ1-5 | TRBV20-1 | 15 | TRBD1 | CSAFSARGSNQPQHF | TGCAGTGCTTTTAGCGCCAGGGGGAGCAATCAGCCCCAGCATTTT
NA | TRBJ2-3 | TRBV6-1 | 15 | NA | CASSEYERRTDTQYF | TGTGCCAGCAGTGAATATGAGCGGCGGACAGATACGCAGTATTTT
few | TRBJ1-6 | TRBV12-3/TRBV12-4 | 14 | NA | CASSYLIGNSPLHF | TGTGCCAGCAGTTATTTAATAGGGAACTCACCCCTCCACTTT
NA | TRBJ2-2 | TRBV6-5 | 16 | TRBD2 | CASSYSPLAGDGELFF | TGTGCCAGCAGTTACTCTCCCCTAGCGGGAGACGGGGAGCTGTTTTTT